One TCR beta chain is described in this entry. Antigen unknown. This sample is part of a study of shared clonotypes between healthy human individuals. All participating donors were Caucasian adults from Nashville, Tennessee. Germline values: CDR1 SGHRS, CDR2 YFSETQ. The CDR3 runs to 16 residues. V was clipped by 4 bases and J by 7 bases; unmatched bases: 11. The method was immunoSEQ multiplex PCR; TCRdb's version includes in-frame clones alone and lacks a portion of them. The data contain 2 million to 3 million clones, 85% to 95% of them singletons. Study observations and caveats: A handful of donors shared around 5.1% of their naive CD4 clonotypes.

The sequenced sample was naive CD4+ T cells sorted from blood. Stated subset: CD45RA+ positively selected. This clonotype was sampled from a man aged 18 to 30 in good health. The chain links TRBV5-1 to TRBJ1-5, with 10 positions matching TRBD1. CDR3 sequence (DNA): TGCGCCAGCAGCCACAAGGGACAGGGGATCGGGCAGCCCCAGCATTTT. Amino acid sequence: CASSHKGQGIGQPQHF.